One sample yielded the 22 T cell receptor beta chains listed below, sequenced in a study of human T cells and chemical hapten exposure. As to time point: patch test 3, about 24 weeks after DPC sensitization. The treatment is: therapeutic diphenylcyclopropenone sensitization with weekly scalp DPC. In TCRdb, the RACE reads were re-called with MiXCR into one record per CDR3 protein. The sample carries about 160,000 distinct CDR3 sequences, about a quarter recorded once. The starting material was whole blood, obtained in connection with sensitization to the hapten diphenylcyclopropenone (DPC). The receptor source for this set is a woman between 18 and 29 years old with alopecia areata. Some clones in this sample may be carry-over from other donors' samples.

This clonotype has only a few counts. CDR3 region: CSARGTGDYPEAFF. The DNA for the CDR3 is TGCAGTGCTAGAGGAACAGGGGATTACCCTGAAGCTTTCTTT. The rearrangement links TRBV20-1 to TRBJ1-1; 7 bases fit TRBD1. J gave up 6 bases and V 1 base, and 8 bases lay outside the gene matches. Germline loops: CDR1 DFQATT, CDR2 SNEGSKA (reference sequence). The CDR3 length is 14 residues.

There are a few counts of this clonotype. The CDR3 reads CASSYTGLSGELFF. As DNA, the CDR3 is TGTGCCAGCAGTTACACGGGGCTAAGCGGGGAGCTGTTTTTT. The chain couples TRBV6-6 to TRBJ2-2; D is perhaps TRBD1 or TRBD2 (5 bases each). Germline CDR1 MNHNY, CDR2 SVGAGI (reference sequence). V was shortened by 2 bases and J by 7 bases, with 11 bases between the two germline ends. The CDR3 covers 14 residues.

This chain connects TRBV7-8 to TRBJ2-1; D unclear. Trimming took off 0 bases at V and 6 bases at J, with 12 bases between the two ends. Looked up from germline, CDR1 is SGHVS and CDR2 is FQNEAQ. The CDR3 spans 15 residues. The CDR3 here is CASSLARIWGNEQFF. CDR3 nucleotide sequence: TGTGCCAGCAGCTTAGCGCGAATTTGGGGCAATGAGCAGTTCTTC.

The DNA for the CDR3 is TGTGCCAGCAGCGTAGAACGCCAGGGAGTTTTCGGCTACACCTTC. Its translation: CASSVERQGVFGYTF. This chain connects TRBV9 to TRBJ1-2, with D perhaps TRBD1 (5 bases). With 0 bases removed from V and 8 bases from J, the gap between germline ends came to 17 bases. The CDR3 spans 15 residues. Germline V lookup: CDR1 SGDLS, CDR2 YYNGEE.

This clonotype showed up just a few times. The CDR3 spells CASSLAPWGYGYTF. The DNA of the CDR3 is TGTGCCAGCAGCTTAGCTCCGTGGGGCTATGGCTACACCTTC. J is TRBJ1-2 and V is TRBV7-6; D not resolved. V was pared by 0 bases and J by 4 bases, with 9 bases between. Germline assignment: CDR1 SGHVS and CDR2 FNYEAQ. The CDR3 is 14 amino acids.

The rearrangement links TRBV7-3 to TRBJ1-2; 9 nucleotides agree with TRBD1. CDR3 size: 14 residues. Per germline, CDR1 SGHTA and CDR2 FQGTGA. J lost 8 bases, V lost 4 bases, and 8 bases had no gene match. The chain's CDR3 is CASSSSGQGVGYTF. In nucleotides, the CDR3 is TGTGCCAGCAGCTCCTCGGGACAGGGAGTAGGCTACACCTTC.

This clonotype came up a few times. The chain recombines TRBV29-1 with TRBJ2-5, with 9 bases that match TRBD1. CDR1 and CDR2 from the germline V gene are SQVTM and ANQGSEA. CDR3 length: 13 residues. V gave up 3 bases and J gave up 5 bases; unmatched junction bases: 4. CDR3 sequence reads: CSVDNRGLETQYF. The CDR3 bases are TGCAGCGTTGATAACAGGGGGCTGGAGACCCAGTACTTC.

The chain carries TRBV5-1 and TRBJ2-1; D perhaps matches TRBD2 (5 bases). The CDR3 extends over 11 amino acids. Germline V gene lookup returns CDR1 SGHRS and CDR2 YFSETQ. Deletions cut 6 bases from V and 11 bases from J, with 12 bases between. The CDR3 region is CASISGSQQFF. The DNA of the CDR3 is TGCGCCAGCATATCGGGGTCTCAGCAGTTCTTC.

A few counts support this clonotype. CDR3 in amino acids: CASSVGLAGSRNEQFF. The CDR3 region has the DNA TGTGCCAGCAGCGTAGGACTAGCGGGGTCCCGTAATGAGCAGTTCTTC. J is TRBJ2-1 and V is TRBV9, with 11 nucleotides matching TRBD2. Germline V CDR1 and CDR2: SGDLS, YYNGEE. J lost 7 bases, V lost 0 bases, and 6 bases had no gene match. The length of the CDR3 is 16 residues.

A few counts support this clonotype. The chain has TRBV29-1 and TRBJ2-5, with D possibly TRBD1 on 5 matching bases. Germline CDR1 reads SQVTM; CDR2 reads ANQGSEA. There are 12 residues in the CDR3. V lost 7 bases and J 2 bases, leaving 11 bases between the germline ends. The CDR3 DNA reads TGCAGCGGACAGCAAACTCAAGAGACCCAGTACTTC. This translates into CSGQQTQETQYF.

The chain is built from TRBV28 and TRBJ2-7, with TRBD2 identical over 10 bases. V was pared by 2 bases and J by 2 bases, with 6 bases of the junction left unmatched. The CDR3 has 16 residues. Germline-derived CDR1 and CDR2 are MDHEN and SYDVKM. The CDR3, as DNA: TGTGCCAGCAGTTTAATAGCGGGAGGTACCCCCTACGAGCAGTACTTC. It is translated as CASSLIAGGTPYEQYF.

The chain couples TRBV7-2 to TRBJ1-6, with no clear D. This CDR3 spans 14 amino acids. Germline-derived CDR1 and CDR2 are SGHTA and FQGNSA. V dropped 5 bases and J dropped 6 bases, with 11 bases sitting between them. This CDR3 is CASSDRTGNSPLHF. Written as DNA, the CDR3 is TGTGCCAGCAGCGACCGAACCGGTAATTCACCCCTCCACTTT.

This clonotype was counted a few times. The chain recombines TRBV7-9 with TRBJ1-1; no definite D call. This CDR3 spans 16 amino acids. Trimming took 1 base from V and 6 from J, leaving 18 bases between them. Germline CDR1 is SEHNR and CDR2 is FQNEAQ (reference sequence). CDR3 sequence: CASSLGPLTNKAEAFF. CDR3 nucleotide sequence: TGTGCCAGCAGCTTAGGTCCTCTCACTAACAAAGCTGAAGCTTTCTTT.

This clonotype has more than one count but fewer than ten. V and J are TRBV4-3 and TRBJ2-2; D gene unclear. This CDR3 is 13 amino acids long. V gave up 4 bases and J gave up 6 bases, with 9 bases separating them. Germline V lookup: CDR1 LGHNA, CDR2 YSLEER. CDR3 protein: CASSRASPGELFF. CDR3 DNA sequence: TGCGCCAGCAGCCGAGCGAGTCCCGGGGAGCTGTTTTTT.

V and J are TRBV27 and TRBJ2-1; perhaps TRBD1 as D (5 bases). There are 13 residues in the CDR3. CDR1 and CDR2 (germline): MNHEY, SMNVEV (reference sequence). V was pared by 6 bases and J by 2 bases, with 8 bases between. CDR3 region: CASRDSAYNEQFF. DNA for the CDR3: TGTGCCAGCAGAGACAGCGCCTACAATGAGCAGTTCTTC.

There are a few counts of this clonotype. CDR3 coding DNA: TGCAGCGTTGTTGGGGGGGAGACCCAGTACTTC. This codes for CSVVGGETQYF. This chain uses TRBV29-1 with TRBJ2-5; D perhaps matches TRBD2 (6 bases). Looked up from germline, CDR1 is SQVTM and CDR2 is ANQGSEA. The CDR3 loop spans 11 amino acids. Trimming cost V 4 bases and J 5 bases, with 8 bases left between them.

The chain employs TRBV7-3 and TRBJ1-6; D is unresolved. V was shortened by 2 bases and J by 6 bases, with 11 bases between the two germline ends. CDR1 and CDR2 (germline): SGHTA, FQGTGA. The CDR3 has 15 amino acids. The CDR3 coding sequence is TGTGCCAGCAGCTTAGGCACAGTCTCTAATTCACCCCTCCACTTT. Amino acids: CASSLGTVSNSPLHF.

In its sample, this clonotype was seen once. The chain recombines TRBV9 with TRBJ2-1; tentative D call: TRBD2 (6 bases). The V and J ends lost 1 base and 7 bases respectively, with 12 bases between them. CDR1 and CDR2 from the germline V gene are SGDLS and YYNGEE. The CDR3 runs 14 residues. In DNA form, the CDR3 reads TGTGCCAGCAGCGTAACTAGCTTAGGGAATGAGCAGTTCTTC. Its translation: CASSVTSLGNEQFF.

DNA of the CDR3: TGCGCCAGCAGCCAAGATGGTCGGACAAATAATGAAAAACTGTTTTTT. This sequence encodes CASSQDGRTNNEKLFF. The rearrangement joins TRBV4-3 to TRBJ1-4, with D possibly TRBD1 on 5 matching bases. V lost 0 bases to trimming and J lost 4 bases, with 12 bases between them. CDR1 is LGHNA, CDR2 YSLEER, per germline. There are 16 residues in the CDR3.

The V gene is TRBV6-2 or TRBV6-3, the J gene TRBJ1-3; the D gene is possibly TRBD1 (5 bases). Germline lookup yields CDR1 MNHEY and CDR2 SVGEGT. CDR3 size: 17 residues. Trimming took off 6 bases at V and 0 bases at J, with 18 bases between the two ends. CDR3 in amino acids: CASRQDSGTISGNTIYF. The CDR3 DNA reads as TGTGCCAGCAGACAAGACAGCGGTACGATCTCTGGAAACACCATATATTTT.

This clonotype showed up just a few times. The gene calls are TRBV4-1 and TRBJ2-1; the match to TRBD2 covers 10 bases. Germline V gene data show CDR1 as MGHRA and CDR2 as YSYEKL. Trimming took 5 bases from V and 4 from J; bases not matched to a gene: 8. The CDR3 has 16 residues. This chain's CDR3 is CASSGLAALAYNEQFF. Written as DNA, the CDR3 is TGCGCCAGCAGCGGACTAGCGGCGTTGGCATACAATGAGCAGTTCTTC.

The V gene is TRBV6-2 or TRBV6-3, the J gene TRBJ2-3; 9 nucleotides align to TRBD2. The CDR3 covers 14 residues. The V and J ends lost 10 bases and 4 bases, in that order; junction bases with no gene match: 9. CDR1 is MNHEY, CDR2 SVGEGT, per germline. The CDR3 region is CAIRERGEADTQYF. The CDR3 nucleotides are TGTGCCATACGGGAGCGGGGGGAAGCAGATACGCAGTATTTT.